The entry below gives a single TCR beta chain sequence along with its context. The table lists this clonotype with many counts. Its antigen specificity is not known. Base qualities are not provided; no much larger clone lies one nucleotide away. The TCR beta CDR3 regions were amplified from the RNA transcripts. A first-round RT-PCR of the TCR CDR3 used the HTBI primer set with the Qiagen OneStep RT-PCR kit. Libraries were constructed in a second round of multiplex PCR, after which size selection and purification were carried out. The libraries were sequenced on an Illumina HiSeq2000 using paired-end 100 bp reads. On the authors' methods: SOAPnuke was used to process the raw data, throwing out any read that contained adapters or uncalled bases, had a mean Phred below 15, or lacked an exact constant-primer or identifier match. COPE v1.2.5 was used to merge the high-quality paired reads, and each unique nucleotide sequence was defined as a clonotype. MiTCR v1.1 was used to align the clonotypes against IMGT TRBV, TRBD and TRBJ reference segments. The analysis was restricted to V-J combinations with a frequency above 0.0001, which together covered about 99% of the repertoires. A TCS score was defined as the ratio of F50 (clonal expansion) to E x V (chaos), with BLOSUM62-based TCRdist applied between CDR3 peptides within each V-J. Welch's t-statistics and random forest reduced fewer than 600 V-J features to roughly 13, which were used in a naive Bayes classifier (R e1071). The raw public data were reprocessed by TCRdb itself: fastp quality trimming at Q25, MiXCR clonotype calling, in-frame beta chains only. Under each unique CDR3 protein, matching rows form one entry showing the most common genes and DNA. The V and J calls shown here were made by TCRdb, not taken from the authors' results. The sample yields 300,000 to 400,000 distinct CDR3 sequences; around a fifth were counted once. Around 45% of the sample belongs to the ten largest clones.

This sample is part of a study of T cells in Graves' hyperthyroidism and ophthalmopathy (dated by TCRdb to between 2018 and 2021). About the study as a whole: Peripheral blood was collected at initial diagnosis, before any treatment. In about 6 Graves' hyperthyroidism patients, the study also compared T-cell repertoires from thyroid tissue with T-cell repertoires from blood. The roughly 94 discovery patients were randomly divided into training and test sets at a 7:3 ratio. Prospective prediction of ophthalmopathy was tested in an independent validation cohort consisting of 18 to 20 hyperthyroidism patients and more than 15 patients who later progressed to ophthalmopathy. TCR V-J signatures able to tell the groups apart were searched for in a discovery cohort of approximately 95 patients, of whom 40 to 45 had Graves' ophthalmopathy and more than 55 had stable Graves' hyperthyroidism. Following sampling, methimazole starting at 30 mg daily was given to hyperthyroidism patients, and high-dose intravenous methylprednisolone was given to ophthalmopathy patients. TCR Vbeta CDR3 sequencing of some 140 peripheral blood samples (fewer than 45 ophthalmopathy, about 74 hyperthyroidism and approximately 17 progressor patients) is reported in the paper. General findings and caveats noted by the study authors: Blood samples also contained most of the expanded thyroid clonotypes (frequency above 0.001), which suggests that blood repertoires may reflect thyroid immune responses. In validation, progression to ophthalmopathy was predicted by the model with nearly 71% sensitivity and 72% to 80% specificity, a median of roughly six months before onset. Sample size was not statistically predetermined, and investigators were not blinded to group allocation. A 13 V-J signature model separated ophthalmopathy from stable hyperthyroidism, with about 88% sensitivity and about 81% specificity in cross-validation and 80%/75% in testing.

The cysteine opens and the phenylalanine closes a CDR3 of 14 amino acids. This entry keeps only the CDR3 DNA: 42 bases, framed from base 1. The germline V gene yields SGHNT for CDR1 and YENEEA for CDR2. Relative to germline, V is missing 4 bases and J is missing 7 bases, with 6 bases of the junction outside any gene match. Graves' hyperthyroidism was defined as stable when no progression to ophthalmopathy occurred over 18 months of follow-up. Hyperthyroidism patients were newly diagnosed, had a disease duration of under 2 months, and were aged 18 to 65 years. Patients with uncontrolled infections, other autoimmune diseases, pregnancy or lactation were excluded. Diagnoses were established on the basis of clinical symptoms, serum thyroxine and TRAb, thyroid ultrasound, and orbital computed tomography. PBMCs were isolated from 7.5 to 10 ml of fresh peripheral blood by Ficoll-Paque density gradient centrifugation. Total RNA was extracted with Trizol reagent, and quality was checked on an Agilent 2100 Bioanalyzer.

Material for sequencing was blood. The origin of this receptor is a woman in her forties or fifties with Graves' hyperthyroidism. Here the chain combines TRBV11-3 and TRBJ2-7; 11 central nucleotides agree with TRBD2. The CDR3 protein sequence reads: CASSYSGTSGEQYF. The sequenced DNA is TGTGCCAGCAGCTACTCCGGGACTAGCGGTGAGCAGTACTTC.